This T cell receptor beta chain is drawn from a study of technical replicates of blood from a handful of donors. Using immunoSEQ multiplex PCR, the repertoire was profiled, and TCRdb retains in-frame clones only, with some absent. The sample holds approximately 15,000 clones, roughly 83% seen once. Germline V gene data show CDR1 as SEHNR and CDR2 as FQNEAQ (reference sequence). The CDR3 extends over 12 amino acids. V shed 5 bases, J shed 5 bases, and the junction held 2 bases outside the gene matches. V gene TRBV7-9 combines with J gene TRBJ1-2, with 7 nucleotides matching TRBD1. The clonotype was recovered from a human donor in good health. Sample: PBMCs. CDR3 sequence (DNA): TGTGCCAGCAGCCGGACAGGTTATGGCTACACCTTC. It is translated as CASSRTGYGYTF.